A single TCR beta chain is shown here with its context. Germline V gives CDR1 SQVTM, CDR2 ANQGSEA. Germline trimming cut 4 bases from V and 0 bases from J; bases unmatched to any gene: 5. The CDR3 is 16 amino acids. The data originate from a study of blood T cell repertoires in COVID-19. Study-wide context: Acute and convalescent COVID-19 samples came from the United States, Italy and Spain. T cells, B-cell-depleted T cells, or PBMCs provided the cDNA or gDNA that served as material.

The protocol was immunoSEQ multiplex PCR, while the TCRdb copy is restricted to in-frame clones and leaves out a portion. The sample lists about 85,000 clones; roughly three quarters were seen once. The gene calls are TRBV29-1 and TRBJ2-4; 11 bases agree with TRBD2. This TCR derives from a man aged 65 to 85 with acute or convalescent COVID-19. Source material: peripheral blood. The CDR3 nucleotides are TGCAGCGTTGCGATAGCGGGGGGGCTAGCCAAAAACATTCAGTACTTC. It codes for CSVAIAGGLAKNIQYF.